This TCR beta chain is drawn from a study of T cells after yellow fever vaccination (dated 2019 in TCRdb). Context from the whole study: The SMART-Seq v4 Ultra Low Input RNA kit was used to prepare libraries from fractions with low cell numbers. Bulk TCR alpha and beta repertoires were sequenced longitudinally to track T-cell clones before and after primary and booster YFV17D yellow fever vaccination. Two healthy male donors, one aged 18 to 30 and one aged 30 to 40 years, were included in the cohort. Blood was collected at multiple timepoints before and after primary and secondary immunization, and bulk PBMC replicates and cell subsets were isolated.

The treatment or condition tag for this specimen amounts to: live attenuated yellow fever vaccine strain. At every blood-draw timepoint, two biological replicates of bulk PBMCs were collected. A standard Ficoll-Paque protocol was used to isolate PBMCs from peripheral blood. RNA was extracted with TriZol from bulk PBMCs, CD4 and CD8 fractions, and dextramer-positive and dextramer-negative fractions. Sequenced using an Illumina NovaSeq 6000. Synthesis of TCR cDNA relied on 5'RACE template switching, a step that introduced a universal primer site along with unique molecular identifiers. cDNA synthesis was primed from both the TCR alpha and TCR beta constant segments. Library amplification involved two PCR steps, and the second step added sample barcodes and sequencing adapters. Libraries were sequenced on Illumina HiSeq 2500 (2x100 bp) or NovaSeq (2x150 bp). As for how the authors treated the data: Reads were demultiplexed and collapsed into UMI consensus sequences with MIGEC, and V(D)J alignment was performed with MiXCR. Vaccine-responding clonotypes were defined with edgeR using replicate PBMC samples, requiring FDR below 0.01 and a log2 fold change above 5 up to day 15. CD4 or CD8 identity was assigned to each bulk clonotype according to whether the clonotype was present at higher abundance in the sequenced CD4 repertoire or the sequenced CD8 repertoire. The public reads were reanalyzed by TCRdb: fastp trimming at Q25, MiXCR alignment, in-frame beta chains only. Duplicate CDR3 protein sequences are folded into a single record with the most common DNA and genes. TCRdb, not the authors, supplied the V and J calls. This sample lists around 310,000 distinct CDR3 sequences; around 4.1% were detected once. Approximately 25% of the sample comes from the top ten.

The study at large found these results: Because only a couple of donors were included in the study, the extent to which the findings can be generalized is limited. A small share of clonotypes was detected in both CD4 and CD8 compartments, with the overlap likely arising from convergent recombination. Computational filtering was required because FACS-sorted repertoires could contain abundant contaminating clonotypes from the bulk population. The secondary T-cell response was found to be weaker but faster than the primary response, with a peak reached on day 5 rather than on day 15. After the booster, most clones that had expanded after primary vaccination were detected again (about 97% of CD4 and over 75% of CD8), suggesting broad maintenance of memory.

Comment on this clonotype: The antigen this receptor binds is unknown. Base qualities are not provided; no much larger clone lies one nucleotide away.

CDR1 and CDR2, per the germline V gene (reference sequence), are DFQATT and SNEGSKA. Its CDR3 holds 16 amino acids, cysteine through phenylalanine. Only the CDR3 DNA is retained, 48 bases long and in frame from the first base. Relative to germline, V is missing 5 bases and J is missing 2 bases, with 14 bases of the junction outside any gene match. This chain joins TRBV20-1 to TRBJ1-2, and 7 bases in between align with TRBD1. The input for sequencing was PBMCs, taken 5 days after the yellow fever booster vaccination. This clonotype originated in a man younger than 30 who received the YFV17D yellow fever vaccine. The nucleotide sequence reads TGCAGTGCTCCCGAATCAAACAGGGGAGTCAACTATGGCTACACCTTC. Its translation reads: CSAPESNRGVNYGYTF.